The following is a TCR beta chain sequence with its context. What it binds is not known. The CDR3 is made up of 16 amino acids. V shed 1 base, J shed 7 bases, and the junction held 8 bases outside the gene matches. CDR1 and CDR2 (germline): SGHTA, FQGNSA. The data derive from a study of lymphopenia after photon versus proton radiotherapy. Repertoires were generated with immunoSEQ multiplex PCR, while TCRdb's copy carries only in-frame clones and drops some. The sample consists of some 170,000 clones, about nine tenths of them appearing once. Study results and caveats: Survival link was tested only in deceased patients; proton benefit remains a possibility. Relative stability marked proton patients; photon patients lost diversity and naive cells.

This clonotype originated in a man aged 50-59 years with gastric cancer. The gene calls are TRBV7-2 and TRBJ2-1, with 9 bases identical to TRBD1. This specimen consisted of peripheral blood, obtained from a patient treated with photon-based radiotherapy. CDR3 DNA: TGTGCCAGCAGCTTAGTGGTGACAGGGGGGGATAATGAGCAGTTCTTC. This translates into CASSLVVTGGDNEQFF.